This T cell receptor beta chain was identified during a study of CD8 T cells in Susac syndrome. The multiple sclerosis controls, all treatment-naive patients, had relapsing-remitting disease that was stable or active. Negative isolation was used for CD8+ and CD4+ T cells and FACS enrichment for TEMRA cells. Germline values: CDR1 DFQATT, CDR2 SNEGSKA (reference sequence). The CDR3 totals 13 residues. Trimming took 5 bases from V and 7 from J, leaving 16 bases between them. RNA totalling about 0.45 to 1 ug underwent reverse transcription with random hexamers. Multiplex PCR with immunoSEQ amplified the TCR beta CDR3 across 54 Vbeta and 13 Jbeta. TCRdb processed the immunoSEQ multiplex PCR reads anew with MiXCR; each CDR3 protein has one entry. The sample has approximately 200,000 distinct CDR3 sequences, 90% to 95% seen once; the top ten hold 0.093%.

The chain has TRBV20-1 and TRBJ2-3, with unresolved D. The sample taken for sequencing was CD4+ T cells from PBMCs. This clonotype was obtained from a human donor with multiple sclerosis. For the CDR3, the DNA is TGCAGTGCTTTCGGACCTGTCATAAATACGCAGTATTTT. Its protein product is CSAFGPVINTQYF.